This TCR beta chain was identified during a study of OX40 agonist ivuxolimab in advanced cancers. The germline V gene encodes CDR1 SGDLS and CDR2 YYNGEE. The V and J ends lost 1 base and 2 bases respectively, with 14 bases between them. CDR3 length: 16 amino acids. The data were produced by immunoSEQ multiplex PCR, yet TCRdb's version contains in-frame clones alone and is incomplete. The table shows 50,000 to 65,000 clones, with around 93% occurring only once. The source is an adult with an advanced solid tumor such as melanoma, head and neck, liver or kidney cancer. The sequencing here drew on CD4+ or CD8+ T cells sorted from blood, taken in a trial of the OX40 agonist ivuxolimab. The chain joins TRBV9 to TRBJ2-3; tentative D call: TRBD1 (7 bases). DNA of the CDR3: TGTGCCAGCAGCGTATCAGGGGGGACCTTCACAGATACGCAGTATTTT. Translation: CASSVSGGTFTDTQYF.